A selection of T cell receptor beta chains follows, all from one sample in a study of blood T cells in healthy people across ages. TCRdb itself ran the 5' RACE reads through MiXCR, one entry per CDR3 protein. The data show 700,000 or so distinct CDR3 sequences, with approximately 40% seen just once and about 32% held by the top ten. The sample taken for sequencing was blood. The origin of the receptors is an older man in good health. Each CDR3 is given with its conserved first and last residue. The D gene is left open where the match is weak. Clone size appears in some rows only: once, few, many, or a class for an expanded clone.

abundance	j_gene	v_gene	d_gene	CDR3aa	CDR3nt
NA	TRBJ2-5	TRBV4-2	TRBD2	CASSHQLGLAGEETQYF	TGTGCCAGCAGCCACCAATTGGGACTAGCGGGGGAAGAGACCCAGTACTTC
many	TRBJ2-1	TRBV18	NA	CASSLRDEQFF	TGTGCCAGCTCCCTAAGGGATGAGCAGTTCTTC
few	TRBJ2-3	TRBV24-1	TRBD1	CATSDPRDRGTDTQYF	TGTGCCACCAGTGATCCCCGGGACAGGGGCACAGATACGCAGTATTTT
few	TRBJ2-5	TRBV7-3	NA	CASSLSPGTEETQYF	TGTGCCAGCAGCTTAAGCCCCGGGACGGAAGAGACCCAGTACTTC
few	TRBJ2-1	TRBV7-9	TRBD2	CASSRDYRSYNEQFF	TGTGCCAGCAGCCGGGACTACCGCTCCTACAATGAGCAGTTCTTC
many	TRBJ2-1	TRBV29-1	NA	CSVGTATYNEQFF	TGCAGCGTTGGGACAGCGACCTACAATGAGCAGTTCTTC
few	TRBJ2-5	TRBV20-1	NA	CSAGALALRQTQYF	TGCAGTGCTGGCGCTTTGGCCCTCCGGCAGACCCAGTACTTC
few	TRBJ2-7	TRBV29-1	TRBD2	CSVVVTSGSYEQYF	TGCAGCGTTGTTGTGACTAGCGGATCCTACGAGCAGTACTTC
NA	TRBJ2-3	TRBV29-1	NA	CSVGEDTQYF	TGCAGCGTTGGGGAAGATACGCAGTATTTT
once	TRBJ1-1	TRBV6-1	TRBD1	CASSEAGTGNTEAFF	TGTGCCAGCAGTGAAGCCGGGACAGGAAACACTGAAGCTTTCTTT
few	TRBJ1-6	TRBV7-2	NA	CASSLGVEGGDYNSPLHF	TGTGCCAGCAGCTTAGGGGTGGAGGGTGGTGACTATAATTCACCCCTCCACTTT
NA	TRBJ2-7	TRBV7-2	NA	CASSATGTPTYEQYF	TGTGCCAGCAGCGCAACCGGGACTCCCACCTACGAGCAGTACTTC
NA	TRBJ2-2	TRBV28	TRBD1	CASSSGTAHTGELFF	TGTGCCAGCAGTTCCGGGACAGCCCACACCGGGGAGCTGTTTTTT
NA	TRBJ2-1	TRBV5-1	NA	CASSLGPGSSYEQFF	TGCGCCAGCAGCTTAGGTCCAGGGAGCTCCTACGAGCAGTTCTTC
many	TRBJ2-1	TRBV12-3/TRBV12-4	TRBD2	CASTLGLAGPTDEQFF	TGTGCCAGCACCTTGGGTCTAGCGGGTCCGACCGATGAGCAGTTCTTC
few	TRBJ1-2	TRBV7-8	NA	CASSPGDPNYGYTF	TGTGCCAGCAGCCCAGGGGATCCCAACTATGGCTACACCTTC
NA	TRBJ2-5	TRBV7-2	TRBD1	CASSSGDRGLKQEAQYF	TGTGCCAGCAGCTCGGGGGACAGGGGCCTGAAACAAGAGGCCCAGTACTTC
NA	TRBJ2-3	TRBV28	TRBD1	CASRGTGGDTQYF	TGTGCCAGCAGAGGGACAGGGGGAGATACGCAGTATTTT